Below are 6 T cell receptor beta chains sequenced from a single sample in a study of blood T cell repertoires in COVID-19. TCRdb keeps only in-frame clones here, not all; method: immunoSEQ multiplex PCR. The sample shows under 150,000 clones, approximately 90% of them seen only once. The sample consisted of peripheral blood. Receptors were obtained from a man aged 45-65 years with acute or convalescent COVID-19.

This chain links TRBV12-3 or TRBV12-4 with TRBJ2-7, with D perhaps matching TRBD1 (6 bases). With 6 bases removed from V and 11 bases from J, the gap between germline ends came to 17 bases. The CDR3 is 12 residues long. The CDR3 sequence is CASSPLDSPKYF. The CDR3 DNA follows: TGTGCCAGCAGCCCTTTGGACAGTCCCAAGTACTTC.

V and J are TRBV30 and TRBJ2-5; 8 bases match TRBD2. The CDR3 has 18 amino acids. The V gene end was trimmed by 0 bases and the J gene end by 5 bases; junction bases not matched to a gene: 17. Germline-derived CDR1 and CDR2 are GTSNPN and SVGIG (reference sequence). This CDR3 reads CAWSVPAGGTVVIETQYF. DNA for the CDR3: TGTGCCTGGAGTGTACCGGCGGGAGGAACAGTCGTAATTGAGACCCAGTACTTC.

CDR3 residues: CASSHQGWDEQFF. The CDR3 DNA sequence: TGTGCCAGCAGCCACCAGGGGTGGGATGAGCAGTTCTTC. The gene calls are TRBV7-6 and TRBJ2-1; TRBD1 might be the D (6 bases). The CDR3 contains 13 residues. Germline-derived CDR1 and CDR2 are SGHVS and FNYEAQ. V dropped 5 bases and J dropped 8 bases, with 13 bases sitting between them.

The chain carries TRBV6-1 and TRBJ1-6; 7 bases are shared with TRBD1. The CDR3 has 18 residues. The trim removed 2 bases at V and 5 bases at J, leaving 12 bases unmatched. Germline V gene data show CDR1 as MNHNS and CDR2 as SASEGT. The CDR3 is CASSERHRGIINNSPLHF. DNA of the CDR3: TGTGCCAGCAGTGAACGACACAGGGGAATTATTAATAATTCACCCCTCCACTTT.

The genes are TRBV9 and TRBJ2-5; 12 nucleotides align to TRBD2. The CDR3 covers 17 residues. Germline V gives CDR1 SGDLS, CDR2 YYNGEE. V trimming: 3 bases; J trimming: 2 bases; junction bases outside the gene matches: 8. In DNA form, the CDR3 reads TGTGCCAGCAGCGCCGGGTTACTAGCGGGAGGTCAAGAGACCCAGTACTTC. This gives the protein CASSAGLLAGGQETQYF.

V gene TRBV5-1 combines with J gene TRBJ1-1; D is ambiguous. The CDR3 is 15 residues long. Germline V gene lookup returns CDR1 SGHRS and CDR2 YFSETQ. V lost 4 bases and J lost 6, with 19 bases in between. The CDR3 nucleotides read TGCGCCAGCAGCCCTCGGACTGCAAGTGGGTCTGAAGCTTTCTTT. It is translated as CASSPRTASGSEAFF.